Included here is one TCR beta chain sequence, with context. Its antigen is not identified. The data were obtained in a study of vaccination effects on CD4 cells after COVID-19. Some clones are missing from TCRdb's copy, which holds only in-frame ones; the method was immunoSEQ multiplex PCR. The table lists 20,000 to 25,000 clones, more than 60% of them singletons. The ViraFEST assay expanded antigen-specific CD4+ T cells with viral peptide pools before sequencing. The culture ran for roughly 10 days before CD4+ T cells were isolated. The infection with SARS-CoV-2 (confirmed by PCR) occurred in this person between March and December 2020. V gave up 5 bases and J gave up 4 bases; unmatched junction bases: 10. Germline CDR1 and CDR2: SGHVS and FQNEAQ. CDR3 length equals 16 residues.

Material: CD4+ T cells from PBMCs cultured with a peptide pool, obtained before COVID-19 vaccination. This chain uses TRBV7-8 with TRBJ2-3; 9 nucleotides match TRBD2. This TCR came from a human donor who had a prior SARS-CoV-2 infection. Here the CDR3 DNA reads TGTGCCAGCAGCGGGTTCTTTGCGGGGGGGCCAGATACGCAGTATTTT. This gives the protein CASSGFFAGGPDTQYF. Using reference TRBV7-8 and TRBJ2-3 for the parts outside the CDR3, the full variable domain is GAGVSQSPRYKVAKRGQDVALRCDPISGHVSLFWYQQALGQGPEFLTYFQNEAQLDKSGLPSDRFFAERPEGSVSTLKIQRTQQEDSAVYLCASSGFFAGGPDTQYFGPGTRLTVL.